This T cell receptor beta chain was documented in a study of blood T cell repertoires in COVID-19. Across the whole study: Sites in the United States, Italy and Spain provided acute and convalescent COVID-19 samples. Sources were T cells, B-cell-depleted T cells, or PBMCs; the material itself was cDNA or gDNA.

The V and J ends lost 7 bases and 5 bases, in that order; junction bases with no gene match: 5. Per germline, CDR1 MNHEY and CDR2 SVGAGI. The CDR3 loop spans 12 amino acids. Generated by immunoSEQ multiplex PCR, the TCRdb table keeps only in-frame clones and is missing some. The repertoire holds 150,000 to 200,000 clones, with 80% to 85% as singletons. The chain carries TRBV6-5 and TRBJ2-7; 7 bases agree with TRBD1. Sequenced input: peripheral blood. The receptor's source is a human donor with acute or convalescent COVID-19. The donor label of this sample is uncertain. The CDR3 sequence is CASKTGVHEQYF. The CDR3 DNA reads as TGTGCCAGCAAAACAGGGGTACACGAGCAGTACTTC.